A selection of T cell receptor beta chains follows, all from one sample in a study of T cells expressing NK-cell markers. Each CDR3 protein gets one entry in TCRdb, which reprocessed the 5' RACE reads and gives no DNA. The sample holds under 200,000 distinct CDR3 sequences. The sequenced sample was blood T cells: a sorted CD56 or NKG2C T cell subset, CD4+ or CD8+ T cells, or bulk PBMC T cells (not recorded which). The receptors shown here come from a woman between 18 and 75 years old in good health. Both conserved end residues are part of each CDR3.

>TRBJ1-5|TRBV12-3/TRBV12-4
CASSLGRQGGSQPQHF
>TRBJ1-3|TRBV20-1
CSANRGFASGNTIYF
>TRBJ1-2|TRBV7-9
CASSLGSLFNRTGGYTF
>TRBJ1-2|TRBV10-3
CAISESQGSVYYGYTF
>TRBJ2-5|TRBV18
CASSTRDSGWETQYF
>TRBJ1-1|TRBV7-3
CASSPPGGGWATEAFF
>TRBJ2-6|TRBV10-3
CAMGDSGANVLTF
>TRBJ2-2|TRBV7-3
CASSLLGANTGELFF
>TRBJ2-7|TRBV28
CASRLALRYEQYF
>TRBJ2-1|TRBV2
CASRDRGPSYNEQFF
>TRBJ2-3|TRBV7-2
CASSQTDFPTDTQYF
>TRBJ1-2|TRBV29-1
CSGTDGAKDYGYTF
>TRBJ2-5|TRBV6-1
CASSEARIGFRETQYF
>TRBJ2-2|TRBV28
CASSSLMTLRQGGYTGELFF
>TRBJ2-7|TRBV28
CASSFMYGLAGTGDFYEQYF
>TRBJ1-2|TRBV7-8
CASSLAIQPTGYTF
>TRBJ2-2|TRBV5-1
CASSLGGFRVTGELFF
>TRBJ1-2|TRBV27
CASSSRSQKRTDNYGYTF
>TRBJ2-7|TRBV3-1
CASSQAYEQYF
>TRBJ2-5|TRBV20-1
CSARDALAGGYQETQYF
>TRBJ1-2|TRBV9
CASSVEESADYGYTF
>TRBJ2-7|TRBV2
CASSGDGFTYEQYF
>TRBJ1-2|TRBV3-1
CASSQEGGNGYTF
>TRBJ2-6|TRBV6-5
CASSYSRLAYRANVLTF
>TRBJ2-1|TRBV5-1
CASSEGLAGADEQFF
>TRBJ2-7|TRBV11-2
CASSLETGGTREQYF
>TRBJ1-3|TRBV5-1
CASSFLLLGTGAGNTIYF
>TRBJ2-1|TRBV4-1
CASSQDPASGTYNEQFF
>TRBJ2-1|TRBV5-1
CASSLRGAQYNEQFF